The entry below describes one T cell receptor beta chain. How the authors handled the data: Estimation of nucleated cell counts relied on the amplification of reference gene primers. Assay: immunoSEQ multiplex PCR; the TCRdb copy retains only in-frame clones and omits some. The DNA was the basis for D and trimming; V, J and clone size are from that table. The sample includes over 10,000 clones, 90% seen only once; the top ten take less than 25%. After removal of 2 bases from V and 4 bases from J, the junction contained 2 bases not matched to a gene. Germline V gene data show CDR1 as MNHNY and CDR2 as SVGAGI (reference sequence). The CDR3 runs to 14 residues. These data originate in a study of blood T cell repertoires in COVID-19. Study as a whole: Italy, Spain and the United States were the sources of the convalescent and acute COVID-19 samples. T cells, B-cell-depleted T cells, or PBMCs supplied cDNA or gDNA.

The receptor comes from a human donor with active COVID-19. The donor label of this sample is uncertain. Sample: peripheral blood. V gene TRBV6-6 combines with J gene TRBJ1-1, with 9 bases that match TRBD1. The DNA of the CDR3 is TGTGCCAGCAGTTACACAGGGGGCATCACTGAAGCTTTCTTT. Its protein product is CASSYTGGITEAFF.